This is a list of T cell receptor beta chains from one sample in a study of identical twins. In TCRdb, the 5' RACE reads were re-called with MiXCR into one record per CDR3 protein. Of 1.5 million to 2 million distinct CDR3 sequences in the sample, about 32% are singletons; the top ten hold less than 0.35%. Sequencing input: cord blood. Receptors originate from a newborn girl in good health. Each CDR3 is given with its conserved first and last residue. A D gene is named only where the DNA matches it firmly. Clone sizes are given selectively: once, few, many, or a class where the clone is expanded.

abundance	j_gene	d_gene	v_gene	CDR3aa	CDR3nt
.	TRBJ1-1	TRBD1	TRBV28	CATTPSRGTGDTEAFF	TGTGCCACCACCCCGTCGCGAGGGACAGGGGATACTGAAGCTTTCTTT
few	TRBJ1-1	.	TRBV3-1	CASSQVPGGTEAFF	TGTGCCAGCAGCCAAGTGCCCGGCGGCACTGAAGCTTTCTTT
few	TRBJ2-5	.	TRBV6-1	CARRADPETQYF	TGTGCCCGTCGTGCGGACCCCGAGACCCAGTACTTC
.	TRBJ2-7	.	TRBV29-1	CSVEDQGRGLGQYF	TGCAGCGTTGAAGATCAAGGCAGGGGACTCGGGCAGTACTTC
few	TRBJ2-6	TRBD2	TRBV7-8	CASSLLAGSSGANVLTF	TGTGCCAGCAGCTTACTAGCGGGTAGCTCTGGGGCCAACGTCCTGACTTTC
.	TRBJ2-1	TRBD2	TRBV30	CAWSQLASWNEQFF	TGTGCCTGGAGCCAACTAGCGTCTTGGAATGAGCAGTTCTTC
.	TRBJ2-3	.	TRBV2	CASSEGPVGVTDTQYF	TGTGCCAGCAGTGAGGGACCAGTTGGAGTCACAGATACGCAGTATTTT
few	TRBJ2-7	TRBD2	TRBV4-1	CASSQGTSTHYEQYF	TGCGCCAGCAGCCAGGGGACTAGCACACATTACGAGCAGTACTTC
.	TRBJ2-2	TRBD1	TRBV5-4	CASSRQGNGAGELFF	TGTGCCAGCAGCCGACAGGGAAATGGCGCCGGGGAGCTGTTTTTT
.	TRBJ1-6	.	TRBV20-1	CSARASGRGSYNSPLHF	TGCAGTGCTAGAGCCTCGGGCAGGGGCTCCTATAATTCACCCCTCCACTTT
few	TRBJ2-1	.	TRBV3-1	CASSQALVGEQFF	TGTGCCAGCAGCCAAGCTCTAGTAGGTGAGCAGTTCTTC
many	TRBJ2-5	TRBD1	TRBV28	CASSANRGQETQYF	TGTGCCAGCAGCGCCAACAGGGGGCAAGAGACCCAGTACTTC
.	TRBJ2-1	TRBD2	TRBV12-3/TRBV12-4	CASSFSGGPHYNEQFF	TGTGCCAGCAGTTTTAGCGGGGGGCCCCACTACAATGAGCAGTTCTTC
.	TRBJ2-3	.	TRBV5-1	CASSWGWDTQYF	TGCGCCAGCAGCTGGGGGTGGGATACGCAGTATTTT
few	TRBJ2-1	.	TRBV28	CASSFRTDSSYNEQFF	TGTGCCAGCAGTTTTAGGACGGACAGCTCCTACAATGAGCAGTTCTTC
few	TRBJ2-1	TRBD2	TRBV20-1	CSARDGLAGGGSYNEQFF	TGCAGTGCTAGAGATGGCCTAGCGGGGGGAGGCTCCTACAATGAGCAGTTCTTC
.	TRBJ1-4	TRBD1	TRBV20-1	CSASRRQGLTNEKLFF	TGCAGTGCTAGCCGCCGACAGGGTTTGACTAATGAAAAACTGTTTTTT
.	TRBJ2-3	.	TRBV27	CASSLGTYLTDAQYF	TGTGCCAGCAGTTTAGGGACTTACCTCACAGATGCGCAGTATTTT
many	TRBJ1-4	.	TRBV4-2	CASSQVYRDKENEKLFF	TGTGCCAGCAGCCAAGTCTATCGGGACAAAGAAAATGAAAAACTGTTTTTT
few	TRBJ2-7	.	TRBV20-1	CSPTGPDYEQYF	TGCAGCCCTACGGGCCCAGATTACGAGCAGTACTTC
.	TRBJ2-7	.	TRBV6-1	CASSEHERTERYF	TGTGCCAGCAGTGAGCACGAGAGGACAGAGCGGTACTTC
.	TRBJ2-1	.	TRBV5-1	CASSPFAGSSYNEQFF	TGCGCCAGCAGCCCCTTTGCGGGGAGCTCCTACAATGAGCAGTTCTTC
few	TRBJ1-1	TRBD1	TRBV10-3	CAISDPDRATEAFF	TGTGCCATCAGTGACCCCGACAGGGCCACTGAAGCTTTCTTT
few	TRBJ1-2	.	TRBV27	CASRQTGRLYGYTF	TGTGCCAGCAGGCAGACGGGACGGCTATATGGCTACACCTTC
few	TRBJ1-6	.	TRBV9	CASSVAIGPDTDSPLHF	TGTGCCAGCAGCGTAGCTATTGGTCCGGACACGGATTCACCCCTCCACTTT
.	TRBJ1-2	.	TRBV29-1	CSVEDPAINYGYTF	TGCAGCGTTGAAGATCCGGCGATAAACTATGGCTACACCTTC
.	TRBJ2-1	.	TRBV7-9	CASTSPPRLYNEQFF	TGTGCCAGCACCTCCCCCCCAAGACTCTACAATGAGCAGTTCTTC
few	TRBJ2-7	TRBD2	TRBV9	CASSVRREVSYEQYF	TGTGCCAGCAGCGTAAGGCGGGAGGTCTCCTACGAGCAGTACTTC
many	TRBJ1-2	.	TRBV20-1	CSARQSNYGYTF	TGCAGTGCTAGACAGAGTAACTATGGCTACACCTTC
.	TRBJ1-1	.	TRBV6-1	CASKGSGVTEAFF	TGTGCCAGCAAGGGAAGTGGGGTCACTGAAGCTTTCTTT
few	TRBJ1-2	.	TRBV4-2	CASSQDPTAFRGYTF	TGTGCCAGCAGCCAAGATCCCACTGCTTTCCGAGGCTACACCTTC